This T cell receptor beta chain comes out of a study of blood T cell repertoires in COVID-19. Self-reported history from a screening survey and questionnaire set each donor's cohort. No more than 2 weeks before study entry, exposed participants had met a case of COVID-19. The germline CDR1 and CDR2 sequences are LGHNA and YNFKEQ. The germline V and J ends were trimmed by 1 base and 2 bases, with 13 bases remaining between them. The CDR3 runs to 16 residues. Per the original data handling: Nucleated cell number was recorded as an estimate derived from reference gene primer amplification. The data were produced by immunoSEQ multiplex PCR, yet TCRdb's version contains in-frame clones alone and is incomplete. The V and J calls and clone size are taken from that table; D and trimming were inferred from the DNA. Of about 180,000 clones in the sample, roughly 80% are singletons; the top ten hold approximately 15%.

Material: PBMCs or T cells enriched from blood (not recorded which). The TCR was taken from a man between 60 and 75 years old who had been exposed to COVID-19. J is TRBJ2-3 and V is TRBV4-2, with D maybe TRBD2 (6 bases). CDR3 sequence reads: CASSQGVRDLTDTQYF. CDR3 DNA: TGTGCCAGCAGCCAAGGGGTGCGGGACCTCACAGATACGCAGTATTTT.